Below, 19 T cell receptor beta chains from the same sample are listed, as sequenced in a study of shared clonotypes between healthy human individuals. This table comes from immunoSEQ multiplex PCR, and its TCRdb copy is limited to in-frame clones, with some not included. The repertoire holds about 79,000 clones, with roughly two thirds as singletons. Sequenced: memory CD8+ T cells sorted from blood. Subset indicated: CD45RO+ cells pooled with CCR7-negative TemRA cells. These receptors came from a man aged 25 to 40 in good health.

This clone was detected a few times. The V call is TRBV25-1, the J call TRBJ1-2; D uncertain. There are 14 residues in the CDR3. Trimming cost V 7 bases and J 2 bases, with 14 bases left between them. The germline gives CDR1 MGHDK, CDR2 SYGVNS. This CDR3 is CASKDSDGNYGYTF. CDR3 nucleotide sequence: TGTGCCAGCAAGGACTCGGACGGAAACTATGGCTACACCTTC.

The chain has TRBV18 and TRBJ1-1; D uncertain. This CDR3 contains 15 residues. Trimming took 3 bases from V and 1 from J, leaving 12 bases between them. CDR1 KGHSH and CDR2 LQKENI come from the germline V gene. CDR3 nucleotide sequence: TGTGCCAGCTCACCGGACGGGGAGAAGAACACTGAAGCTTTCTTT. It specifies CASSPDGEKNTEAFF. Filled out from reference TRBV18 and TRBJ1-1, the complete variable domain reads NAGVMQNPRHLVRRRGQEARLRCSPMKGHSHVYWYRQLPEEGLKFMVYLQKENIIDESGMPKERFSAEFPKEGPSILRIQQVVRGDSAAYFCASSPDGEKNTEAFFGQGTRLTVV.

The gene calls are TRBV5-1 and TRBJ2-5, with 7 positions matching TRBD1. From germline, CDR1 is SGHRS and CDR2 YFSETQ. Trimming took 7 bases from V and 3 from J; bases not matched to a gene: 12. The CDR3 covers 15 residues. The CDR3, as DNA: TGCGCCAGCCACTCCCAACAGGGGACGAAAGAGACCCAGTACTTC. Translation: CASHSQQGTKETQYF.

This clone turned up a few times. This chain joins TRBV5-4 and TRBJ1-2; unclear D gene. Deletions cut 4 bases from V and 8 bases from J, with 15 bases between. This CDR3 has 13 amino acids. Germline-derived CDR1 and CDR2 are SGHNT and YYREEE (reference sequence). The CDR3 region is CASSERDERGYTF. The CDR3, as DNA: TGTGCCAGCAGCGAACGTGACGAGCGCGGCTACACCTTC.

This clone is labeled as large (0.1 to 1%). The J gene is TRBJ1-2, the V gene TRBV29-1, with D possibly matching TRBD1 (5 bases). The length of the CDR3 is 13 residues. Germline assignment: CDR1 SQVTM and CDR2 ANQGSEA. The V end lost 7 bases, the J end lost 4 bases, and 16 bases lay between the germline ends. In DNA form, the CDR3 reads TGCAGCGCGTATCAGGGAGGGAGCTATGGCTACACCTTC. Amino acid sequence: CSAYQGGSYGYTF. The full variable domain, rest sourced from reference TRBV29-1 and TRBJ1-2, is SAVISQKPSRDICQRGTSLTIQCQVDSQVTMMFWYRQQPGQSLTLIATANQGSEATYESGFVIDKFPISRPNLTFSTLTVSNMSPEDSSIYLCSAYQGGSYGYTFGSGTRLTVV.

The chain uses TRBV28 and TRBJ2-1, with 10 nucleotides matching TRBD1. The CDR3 is 14 residues long. CDR1 MDHEN and CDR2 SYDVKM come from the germline V gene. The V segment lost 6 bases and the J segment 6 bases; nucleotides outside the gene matches: 5. The DNA for the CDR3 is TGTGCCAGCAGCCGCCGGGACAGGGGCAATGAGCAGTTCTTC. Protein: CASSRRDRGNEQFF.

This clone was counted a few times. The V call is TRBV9, the J call TRBJ1-2; a weak D match, TRBD1 (6 bases). Germline CDR1 reads SGDLS; CDR2 reads YYNGEE. V was clipped by 0 bases and J by 2 bases, with 11 bases between them. CDR3 length: 15 amino acids. CDR3 loop: CASSVADTGNYGYTF. For the CDR3, the DNA is TGTGCCAGCAGCGTAGCTGATACAGGGAACTATGGCTACACCTTC.

V and J are TRBV28 and TRBJ2-7, with a weak D call TRBD1 (6 bases). CDR3 length: 14 amino acids. Germline CDR1 and CDR2: MDHEN and SYDVKM. Trimming shortened V by 1 base and J by 1 base, and 8 bases separated the two germline ends. The CDR3: CASSLLQGSYEQYF. In nucleotides, the CDR3 is TGTGCCAGCAGTTTATTACAGGGATCCTACGAGCAGTACTTC.

V usage is TRBV19 and J usage is TRBJ2-7; the D gene is possibly TRBD2 (6 bases). Germline values: CDR1 LNHDA, CDR2 SQIVND (reference sequence). The CDR3 loop spans 16 amino acids. V dropped 11 bases and J dropped 0 bases, with 23 bases sitting between them. CDR3: CAAGEGGREGSYEQYF. In DNA form, the CDR3 reads TGTGCCGCAGGAGAGGGTGGGCGGGAAGGCTCCTACGAGCAGTACTTC.

This sequence joins TRBV10-2 and TRBJ2-3, with 8 nucleotides matching TRBD1. The CDR3 sequence is 14 residues long. With V trimmed by 11 bases and J by 2 bases, 9 bases remained unmatched. CDR1 and CDR2 (germline): WSHSY, SAAADI. The CDR3 coding sequence is TGCGCCTCTTCGGGACAGGCCATCACAGATACGCAGTATTTT. Encoded protein: CASSGQAITDTQYF.

The chain's CDR3 is CASNLLAGEGGEQYF. The CDR3, as DNA: TGTGCCAGCAATTTACTAGCGGGAGAAGGTGGCGAGCAGTACTTC. The chain has TRBV6-1 and TRBJ2-7, with 11 bases fitting TRBD2. There are 15 residues in the CDR3. Germline values: CDR1 MNHNS, CDR2 SASEGT. V trimming: 7 bases; J trimming: 6 bases; junction bases outside the gene matches: 11.

This clone was detected many times. J is TRBJ2-1 and V is TRBV7-6, with 8 bases identical to TRBD2. The ends lost 5 bases at V and 8 bases at J; junction bases unmatched: 14. The CDR3 contains 16 residues. From germline, CDR1 is SGHVS and CDR2 FNYEAQ. CDR3 sequence reads: CASSPLAGTLSHEQFF. CDR3 coding DNA: TGTGCCAGCAGCCCCTTAGCGGGGACCCTTTCCCATGAGCAGTTCTTC.

The genes are TRBV25-1 and TRBJ2-5, with a tentative D call TRBD2 (5 bases). From germline, CDR1 is MGHDK and CDR2 SYGVNS. The CDR3 totals 15 residues. Trimming took 1 base from V and 5 from J, leaving 14 bases between them. The CDR3: CASSESASQYETQYF. The CDR3 DNA is TGTGCCAGCAGTGAATCGGCTAGCCAGTACGAGACCCAGTACTTC.

This clone showed up many times. DNA for the CDR3: TGTGCCAGCAGCAAAGCTAGCGGGAGCTCTGGGGCCAACGTCCTGACTTTC. Protein sequence: CASSKASGSSGANVLTF. The chain is built from TRBV21-1 and TRBJ2-6; whether TRBD2, the table's D call, matches the DNA was not checked. TRBV21-1 is flagged as a pseudogene. CDR3 size: 17 residues.

The chain is built from TRBV30 and TRBJ2-1; TRBD2 matches 7 bases. The CDR3 covers 15 residues. Germline CDR1 GTSNPN, CDR2 SVGIG (reference sequence). The V and J ends lost 6 bases and 0 bases, in that order; junction bases with no gene match: 8. CDR3 region: CACSGGSSSYNEQFF. Written as DNA, the CDR3 is TGTGCCTGTTCAGGCGGGAGCAGCTCCTACAATGAGCAGTTCTTC.

This chain links TRBV7-2 with TRBJ1-2; 7 nucleotides match TRBD1. Germline V gene lookup returns CDR1 SGHTA and CDR2 FQGNSA. The CDR3 has 18 amino acids. Trimming at V came to 0 bases and at J to 4 bases, leaving 14 bases not matched to a gene. CDR3 loop: CASSLATGTDRVSYGYTF. The CDR3 DNA reads TGTGCCAGCAGCTTAGCGACCGGTACAGACAGGGTGAGCTATGGCTACACCTTC.

Turning to this clone: This likely reflects a read error, since a far larger clone is one base away. The chain carries TRBV6-6 and TRBJ2-6; no definite D call. V was shortened by 2 bases and J by 0 bases, with 2 bases between the two germline ends. CDR1 and CDR2 from the germline V gene are MNHNY and SVGAGI (reference sequence). The CDR3 covers 14 residues. Here the CDR3 DNA reads TGTGCCAGCAGTTACAGCTCTGGGGCCAACGTCCTGACTTTC. As protein: CASSYSSGANVLTF.

The V and J genes are TRBV7-9 and TRBJ1-5; unclear D gene. Per the germline V gene, CDR1 is SEHNR and CDR2 is FQNEAQ (reference sequence). Trimming removed 5 bases at V and 3 bases at J, with 14 bases between. The CDR3 extends over 15 amino acids. CDR3 sequence: CASSLEGSFNQPQHF. In DNA form, the CDR3 reads TGTGCCAGCAGCCTTGAGGGCAGCTTCAATCAGCCCCAGCATTTT.

The rearrangement joins TRBV14 to TRBJ2-1; D remains unclear. V gave up 1 base and J gave up 8 bases, with 9 bases separating them. This CDR3 is 13 amino acids long. Germline values: CDR1 SGHDN, CDR2 FVKESK. The CDR3 DNA follows: TGTGCCAGCAGCCAAGGGGTTACGGATGAGCAGTTCTTC. Translated: CASSQGVTDEQFF.